This T cell receptor beta chain appears in the sequencing data of a study of beta chain features in type 1 diabetes. This CDR3 comprises 17 residues. In germline, CDR1 is SNHLY, CDR2 FYNNEI. The V and J ends lost 6 bases and 0 bases respectively, with 15 bases between them. The whole isolated RNA underwent reverse transcription, so sequencing captured expressed TCRB transcripts. This table comes from immunoSEQ multiplex PCR, and its TCRdb copy is limited to in-frame clones, with some not included. Seen here are about 640,000 clones, over 10% observed once, and the top ten hold more than 0.09%. Overall study results and limits: Significant though moderate, a shortening of TCRB CDR3s appeared in all four CD4+ subsets of Type 1 diabetes patients.

Worth noting for this clone: The target antigen is unknown.

The specimen sequenced was naive CD4+ T cells from blood. The V and J genes are TRBV2 and TRBJ1-6; perhaps TRBD1 as D (6 bases). The clonotype originates from a man aged 30 to 45 with type 1 diabetes. The CDR3 DNA is TGTGCCAGCAGCGGAGGACAGACAAGCTCCTATAATTCACCCCTCCACTTT. Protein: CASSGGQTSSYNSPLHF.